This T cell receptor (beta chain) comes out of a study of blood T cell repertoires in COVID-19 (dated by TCRdb to 2018 to 2021). Context from the whole study: Samples covering the acute and convalescent phases of COVID-19 were provided by collaborators in the United States, Italy and Spain. The material from the prospective study consisted of cDNA or gDNA derived from T cells, B-cell-depleted T cells, or PBMCs. The dataset comprised deeply sampled blood TCRbeta repertoires from subjects exposed to, actively infected with, or recovered from COVID-19. The repertoires were released in a freely available public database intended as a resource for research on the immune response to SARS-CoV-2. The samples were drawn from two sources: the first 160 participants of the ongoing ImmuneRACE study, and 1,000 to 1,500 subjects contributed by 6 global collaborators. A de-identified subject ID, COVID-19 status, age in years and sex were almost always included in the sample metadata. Where HLA class I and class II types were available, the types were taken from metadata supplied by the sample provider, not from assay-based typing. Study-level results and caveats: The quantity of clinical and demographic metadata differed by source and by participant and was supplied without curation.

TCRbeta CDR3 regions were amplified from genomic DNA using the immunoSEQ Assay, a bias-controlled multiplex PCR. The study's processing was this. The number of nucleated cells in each sample was estimated from the amplification of reference gene primers within the assay. To quantify the absolute abundance of each unique TCRbeta CDR3 rearrangement, sequence reads were collapsed and filtered. For each sample, productive Simpson clonality was calculated as the square root of Simpson's diversity index across productive rearrangements. TCRdb provides this immuneACCESS table in a form limited to in-frame rearrangements. Some clones are lacking; in checked studies, under half of them reflect an unresolved V gene, and why the rest are absent is not known. V and J calls and clone size are given by that table; D and trimming were obtained from the DNA. This sample holds about 50,000 clones; approximately 88% were observed only once. The top ten hold roughly 20% of the sample.

The collaborating institutions used their own protocols to collect whole blood in K2EDTA tubes. For TCRbeta analysis, collaborator samples were shipped as frozen whole blood, as isolated PBMCs, or as DNA extracted from either sample type. Regarding this clone: No antigen is known for it. The record has no base qualities; no much larger clone is one base away.

CDR1 and CDR2 are drawn from the germline V gene: MDHEN, SYDVKM. Ends trimmed: V by 10 bases, J by 3 bases; bases unmatched to a gene: 6. The CDR3 runs 13 amino acids, cysteine and phenylalanine included. Only the CDR3 part of the read is kept: 39 bases, read in frame from the first base. This TCR derives from a human donor in a cohort sampled during active COVID-19. The sequence links TRBV28 to TRBJ1-3; a stretch of 7 junction bases matches TRBD1. The specimen sequenced was peripheral blood. This receptor carries the CDR3 CATITGVGNTIYF. The base sequence is TGTGCCACAATTACAGGGGTTGGAAACACCATATATTTT. When the CDR3 is completed using the reference TRBV28 and TRBJ1-3 genes on either side, the full variable domain is DVKVTQSSRYLVKRTGEKVFLECVQDMDHENMFWYRQDPGLGLRLIYFSYDVKMKEKGDIPEGYSVSREKKERFSLILESASTNQTSMYLCATITGVGNTIYFGEGSWLTVV.